This T cell receptor (beta chain) was sequenced for a study of T cell repertoires in cytomegalovirus infection. Trimming cost V 5 bases and J 3 bases; bases outside gene matches: 14. Germline assignment: CDR1 SQVTM and CDR2 ANQGSEA. This CDR3 has 16 residues. TCRdb ran MiXCR on the reads and lists one entry per CDR3 protein. This repertoire shows approximately 190,000 distinct CDR3 sequences, approximately 9.6% found once; its top ten account for about 5%. Sequenced input: PBMCs. The rearrangement links TRBV29-1 to TRBJ2-7; 9 nucleotides agree with TRBD1. This sequence originates from a human donor in good health (CMV status not recorded). Some clones in this sample may be carry-over from other donors' samples. CDR3 bases: TGCAGCGTTTCGGAGACCGGGACAGGGATACTCTACGAGCAGTACTTC. Its protein product is CSVSETGTGILYEQYF.